Presented here are 20 T cell receptor beta chains from one specimen sequenced in a study of blood T cell repertoires in COVID-19. The repertoire was sequenced with immunoSEQ multiplex PCR; TCRdb's copy has only in-frame clones and lacks some. Of about 220,000 clones in the sample, around 80% were seen once. Sequencing was carried out using peripheral blood. These TCRs come from a man aged 25-45 years with active or convalescent COVID-19.

This clone showed up just once. The V and J genes are TRBV24-1 and TRBJ2-2, with TRBD1 identical over 9 bases. CDR3 size: 16 residues. The junction had 9 bases not matched to a gene; V was cut back by 4 bases and J by 7 bases. CDR1 is KGHDR, CDR2 SFDVKD, per germline. The CDR3 protein is CATSDSYRGRNGELFF. The CDR3 DNA reads as TGTGCCACCAGTGACTCCTACAGGGGGCGGAACGGGGAGCTGTTTTTT.

This clone was seen a handful of times. Germline and junction disagree at one end, which may indicate a read error. The V and J genes are TRBV5-4 and TRBJ2-2, with a possible D match to TRBD1 (5 bases). Germline CDR1 SGHNT, CDR2 YYREEE (reference sequence). This CDR3 region has 14 residues. The CDR3, as DNA: TGTGCCAGCAGCTTCGCAGGGAACACCCGGGAGCTGTTTTTT. Residues: CASSFAGNTRELFF.

The rearrangement uses TRBV5-6 and TRBJ1-2, with a possible D match to TRBD1 (6 bases). Germline-derived CDR1 and CDR2 are SGHDT and YYEEEE. Trimming cost V 1 base and J 3 bases, with 16 bases left between them. This CDR3 contains 16 residues. As DNA, the CDR3 is TGTGCCAGCAGCTTGTTTGGGGGCGCTTATGACTATGGCTACACCTTC. Translation: CASSLFGGAYDYGYTF.

This chain joins TRBV9 and TRBJ2-1, with a weak D call TRBD1 (5 bases). CDR3 length equals 11 residues. Trimming removed 0 bases at V and 11 bases at J, with 6 bases between. Per the germline V gene, CDR1 is SGDLS and CDR2 is YYNGEE. CDR3 nucleotide sequence: TGTGCCAGCAGCGTAGGACAGCAGCAGTTCTTC. Translating gives CASSVGQQQFF.

This clone has a single count. The chain couples TRBV7-2 to TRBJ1-1; D is uncertain. This CDR3 is 14 amino acids long. CDR1 and CDR2 from the germline V gene are SGHTA and FQGNSA. V was pared by 2 bases and J by 11 bases, with 18 bases between. Written as DNA, the CDR3 is TGTGCCAGCAGCTTAACCAACCGGGAGGTTAAGGCTTTCTTT. Its protein product is CASSLTNREVKAFF.

The chain joins TRBV5-1 to TRBJ2-7; no firm D call. This CDR3 region has 15 residues. The V end lost 4 bases, the J end lost 0 bases, and 14 bases lay between the germline ends. Per the germline V gene, CDR1 is SGHRS and CDR2 is YFSETQ. CDR3 DNA sequence: TGCGCCAGCAGCCTATCATTCGAGAGCTCCTACGAGCAGTACTTC. Amino acid sequence: CASSLSFESSYEQYF.

This rearrangement joins TRBV2 to TRBJ1-3; a weak D match, TRBD1 (5 bases). CDR1 is SNHLY, CDR2 FYNNEI, per germline. The length of the CDR3 is 14 residues. V gave up 2 bases and J gave up 4 bases, with 9 bases separating them. CDR3 sequence: CASSESQGGNTIYF. The CDR3 DNA follows: TGTGCCAGCAGTGAAAGTCAGGGCGGAAACACCATATATTTT.

The chain links TRBV5-1 to TRBJ2-4; D might be TRBD2 (5 bases). V was shortened by 1 base and J by 8 bases, with 13 bases between the two germline ends. The germline V gene has CDR1 SGHRS and CDR2 YFSETQ. The CDR3 contains 14 residues. CDR3 DNA sequence: TGCGCCAGCAGCTTGAGAACGCGAGCGGACATTCAGTACTTC. The encoded protein is CASSLRTRADIQYF. Full variable domain (remainder filled in from reference TRBV5-1 and TRBJ2-4): KAGVTQTPRYLIKTRGQQVTLSCSPISGHRSVSWYQQTPGQGLQFLFEYFSETQRNKGNFPGRFSGRQFSNSRSEMNVSTLELGDSALYLCASSLRTRADIQYFGAGTRLSVL.

The V call is TRBV12-3 or TRBV12-4, the J call TRBJ1-2, with TRBD1 as a possible D gene (6 bases). V lost 7 bases and J lost 4, with 13 bases in between. The CDR3 contains 13 residues. The chain's CDR3 is CASTAGRGYGYTF. As DNA, the CDR3 is TGTGCCAGCACCGCGGGCAGGGGCTATGGCTACACCTTC.

This chain uses TRBV27 with TRBJ1-6; D ambiguous. In germline, CDR1 is MNHEY, CDR2 SMNVEV (reference sequence). The CDR3 spans 18 residues. The V and J ends lost 6 bases and 0 bases respectively, with 18 bases between them. CDR3 residues: CASSTRSSRSSYNSPLHF. In DNA form, the CDR3 reads TGTGCCAGCAGCACCAGGTCCTCCCGAAGCTCCTATAATTCACCCCTCCACTTT.

This clone appeared a few times. The rearrangement joins TRBV6-2 or TRBV6-3 to TRBJ1-6; D unclear. The CDR3 sequence is 19 residues long. Trimming removed 1 base from V and 3 bases from J, with 19 bases in between. CDR1 is MNHEY, CDR2 SVGEGT, per germline. CDR3 amino acids: CASSYWVIRTTDYNSPLHF. The CDR3 nucleotides are TGTGCCAGCAGTTACTGGGTTATACGAACCACAGACTATAATTCACCCCTCCACTTT.

The CDR3 sequence is CASSLGADGYTF. In DNA, the CDR3 is TGCGCCAGCAGCTTGGGTGCGGATGGCTACACCTTC. This chain uses TRBV5-1 with TRBJ1-2; D uncertain. The CDR3 contains 12 residues. The V gene's germline CDR1 is SGHRS and CDR2 YFSETQ. The V gene lost 0 bases and the J gene lost 6 bases, with 6 bases spanning the gap.

The gene calls are TRBV25-1 and TRBJ1-1; 10 nucleotides line up with TRBD1. Germline lookup yields CDR1 MGHDK and CDR2 SYGVNS. This CDR3 spans 15 amino acids. V gave up 1 base and J gave up 3 bases; unmatched junction bases: 2. CDR3 loop: CASSELDRGYTEAFF. CDR3 sequence (DNA): TGTGCCAGCAGTGAATTGGACAGGGGGTACACTGAAGCTTTCTTT.

This chain joins TRBV5-6 and TRBJ2-3; tentatively, D is TRBD2 (5 bases). Germline V CDR1 and CDR2: SGHDT, YYEEEE. The CDR3 spans 14 residues. Trimming left V 3 bases short and J 4 bases short, with 12 bases between. The CDR3 is CASSSTAGADTQYF. CDR3 DNA: TGTGCCAGCAGCTCGACGGCCGGGGCAGATACGCAGTATTTT.

The chain uses TRBV4-1 and TRBJ2-5; D is possibly TRBD2 (6 bases). Germline values: CDR1 MGHRA, CDR2 YSYEKL. The CDR3 is 13 amino acids. Deletions cut 2 bases from V and 4 bases from J, with 8 bases between. The CDR3 DNA follows: TGCGCCAGCAGCCAAATACTAGCAGAGACCCAGTACTTC. It yields the protein CASSQILAETQYF.

This chain connects TRBV12-5 to TRBJ2-3, with D possibly matching TRBD1 (6 bases). CDR3 size: 13 residues. From germline, CDR1 is LGHNT and CDR2 FRNRAP. The ends were cut back, 1 base at V and 5 bases at J, with 7 bases in the middle. The CDR3 nucleotides read TGTGCTAGTGGTTTGGGCAGGGGAGATACGCAGTATTTT. The encoded protein is CASGLGRGDTQYF.

The V and J genes are TRBV5-6 and TRBJ2-3; the match to TRBD2 covers 11 bases. V lost 1 base, J lost 3 bases, and 1 base stayed unmatched. CDR1 SGHDT and CDR2 YYEEEE come from the germline V gene. This CDR3 is 15 amino acids long. This CDR3 reads CASSLTSGRTDTQYF. CDR3 in DNA: TGTGCCAGCAGCTTGACTAGCGGGAGAACAGATACGCAGTATTTT.

This clone was counted only a few times. The chain employs TRBV4-1 and TRBJ1-1; D is perhaps TRBD1 (6 bases). The CDR3 spans 17 residues. CDR1 and CDR2 from the germline V gene are MGHRA and YSYEKL. V was clipped by 1 base and J by 1 base, with 16 bases between them. The DNA of the CDR3 is TGCGCCAGCAGCCAAGGTGGTTTGGGGACACCGAACACTGAAGCTTTCTTT. It specifies CASSQGGLGTPNTEAFF.

The chain carries TRBV4-2 and TRBJ1-2; 9 bases align to TRBD1. Looked up from germline, CDR1 is LGHNA and CDR2 is YNFKEQ. With 4 bases clipped from V and 5 bases from J, the junction kept 14 bases outside the gene matches. This CDR3 is built from 17 residues. The CDR3 here is CASSLHTPGQGGYGYTF. CDR3 DNA: TGTGCCAGCAGCCTCCATACGCCGGGACAGGGCGGTTATGGCTACACCTTC.

This clone has a handful of counts. J is TRBJ1-6 and V is TRBV19; TRBD1 agrees at 7 bases. The trim removed 8 bases at V and 4 bases at J, leaving 5 bases unmatched. Looked up from germline, CDR1 is LNHDA and CDR2 is SQIVND (reference sequence). This CDR3 is 14 amino acids long. The CDR3 bases are TGTGCCAGTTCGGGACAGATGTATAATTCACCCCTCCACTTT. Amino acid sequence: CASSGQMYNSPLHF. The full variable domain, rest sourced from reference TRBV19 and TRBJ1-6, is DGGITQSPKYLFRKEGQNVTLSCEQNLNHDAMYWYRQDPGQGLRLIYYSQIVNDFQKGDIAEGYSVSREKKESFPLTVTSAQKNPTAFYLCASSGQMYNSPLHFGNGTRLTVT.